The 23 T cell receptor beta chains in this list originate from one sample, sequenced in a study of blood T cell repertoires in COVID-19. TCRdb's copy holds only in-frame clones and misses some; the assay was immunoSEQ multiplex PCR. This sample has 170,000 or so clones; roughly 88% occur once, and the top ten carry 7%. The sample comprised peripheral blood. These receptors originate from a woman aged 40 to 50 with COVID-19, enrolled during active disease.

CDR3 protein: CATSRDPWGAGANVLTF. CDR3 DNA sequence: TGTGCCACCAGCAGAGATCCTTGGGGAGCTGGGGCCAACGTCCTGACTTTC. The chain uses TRBV15 and TRBJ2-6; D is perhaps TRBD2 (5 bases). V was trimmed by 0 bases and J by 2 bases, leaving 11 bases between them. CDR3 size: 17 residues. Germline assignment: CDR1 LNHNV and CDR2 YYDKDF (reference sequence).

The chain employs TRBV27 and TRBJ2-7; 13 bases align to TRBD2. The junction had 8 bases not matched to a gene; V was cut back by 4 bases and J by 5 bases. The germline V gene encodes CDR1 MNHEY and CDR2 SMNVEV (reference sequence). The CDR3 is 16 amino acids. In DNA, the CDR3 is TGTGCCAGCAGTTCCCTCACTAGCGGGAGGGTTCACGAGCAGTACTTC. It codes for CASSSLTSGRVHEQYF.

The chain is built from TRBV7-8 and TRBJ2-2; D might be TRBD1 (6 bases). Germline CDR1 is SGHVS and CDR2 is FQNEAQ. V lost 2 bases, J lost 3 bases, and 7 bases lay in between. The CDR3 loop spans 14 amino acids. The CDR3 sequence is CASSLNRDTGELFF. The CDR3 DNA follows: TGTGCCAGCAGCTTAAACAGGGACACCGGGGAGCTGTTTTTT.

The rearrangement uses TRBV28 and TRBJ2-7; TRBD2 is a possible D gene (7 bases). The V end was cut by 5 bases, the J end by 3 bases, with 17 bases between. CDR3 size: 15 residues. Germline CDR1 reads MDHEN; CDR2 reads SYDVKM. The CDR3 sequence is CASSPGGREIYEQYF. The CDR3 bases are TGTGCCAGCAGTCCCGGGGGGCGGGAGATCTACGAGCAGTACTTC.

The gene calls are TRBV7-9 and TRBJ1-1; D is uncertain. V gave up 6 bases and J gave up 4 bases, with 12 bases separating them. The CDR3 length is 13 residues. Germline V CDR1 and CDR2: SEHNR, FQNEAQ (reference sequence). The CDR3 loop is CASRLTAGTEAFF. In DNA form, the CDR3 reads TGTGCCAGCAGATTGACCGCGGGCACTGAAGCTTTCTTT.

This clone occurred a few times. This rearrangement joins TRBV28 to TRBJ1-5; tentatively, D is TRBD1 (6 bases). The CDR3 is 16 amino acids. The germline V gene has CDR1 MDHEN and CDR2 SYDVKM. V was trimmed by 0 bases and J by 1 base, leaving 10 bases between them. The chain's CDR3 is CASSLWGASSNQPQHF. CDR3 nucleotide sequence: TGTGCCAGCAGTTTATGGGGGGCTTCGAGCAATCAGCCCCAGCATTTT.

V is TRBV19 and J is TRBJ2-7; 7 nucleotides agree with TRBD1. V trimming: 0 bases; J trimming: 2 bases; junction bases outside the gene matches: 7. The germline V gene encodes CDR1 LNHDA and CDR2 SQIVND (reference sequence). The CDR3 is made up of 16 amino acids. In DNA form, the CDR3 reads TGTGCCAGTAGTATAGATCGATACAGGGGAACCTACGAGCAGTACTTC. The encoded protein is CASSIDRYRGTYEQYF.

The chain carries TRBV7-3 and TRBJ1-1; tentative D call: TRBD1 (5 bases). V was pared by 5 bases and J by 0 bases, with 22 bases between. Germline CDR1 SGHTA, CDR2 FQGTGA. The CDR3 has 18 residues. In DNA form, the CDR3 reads TGTGCCAGCAGCCCACGGGGCCCCTCGGGGGTAGTGAACACTGAAGCTTTCTTT. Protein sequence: CASSPRGPSGVVNTEAFF.

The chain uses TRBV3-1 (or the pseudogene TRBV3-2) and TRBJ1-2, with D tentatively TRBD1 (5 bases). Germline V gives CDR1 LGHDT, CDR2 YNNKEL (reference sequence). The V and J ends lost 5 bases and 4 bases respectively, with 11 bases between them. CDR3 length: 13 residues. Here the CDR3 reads CASSESDSYGYTF. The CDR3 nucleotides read TGTGCCAGCAGCGAAAGTGACAGCTATGGCTACACCTTC.

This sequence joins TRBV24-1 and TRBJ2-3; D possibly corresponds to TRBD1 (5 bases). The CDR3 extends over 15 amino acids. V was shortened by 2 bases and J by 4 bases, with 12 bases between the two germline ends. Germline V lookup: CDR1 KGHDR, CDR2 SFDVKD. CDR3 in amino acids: CATSDSRGFPDTQYF. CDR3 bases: TGTGCCACCAGTGATTCAAGGGGATTCCCAGATACGCAGTATTTT.

CDR3 amino acids: CASSLSNEKLFF. The CDR3 DNA reads TGCGCCAGCTCCCTGTCTAATGAAAAACTGTTTTTT. The rearrangement uses TRBV5-1 and TRBJ1-4; no firm D call. V lost 7 bases to trimming and J lost 3 bases, with 7 bases between them. This CDR3 has 12 residues. Germline loops: CDR1 SGHRS, CDR2 YFSETQ.

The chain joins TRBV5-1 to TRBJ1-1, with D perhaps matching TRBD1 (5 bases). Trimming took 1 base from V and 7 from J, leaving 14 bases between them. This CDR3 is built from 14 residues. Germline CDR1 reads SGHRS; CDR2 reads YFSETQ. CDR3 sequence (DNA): TGCGCCAGCAGCTTGTCAGGGCAAAGGGATGAAGCTTTCTTT. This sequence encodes CASSLSGQRDEAFF.

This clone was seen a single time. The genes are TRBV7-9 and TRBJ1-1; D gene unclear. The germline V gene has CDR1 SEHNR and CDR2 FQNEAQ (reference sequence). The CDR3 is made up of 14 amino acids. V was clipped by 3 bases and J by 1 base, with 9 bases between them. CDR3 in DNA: TGTGCCAGCAGCTTTCAGGCCGGGAACACTGAAGCTTTCTTT. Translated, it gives CASSFQAGNTEAFF.

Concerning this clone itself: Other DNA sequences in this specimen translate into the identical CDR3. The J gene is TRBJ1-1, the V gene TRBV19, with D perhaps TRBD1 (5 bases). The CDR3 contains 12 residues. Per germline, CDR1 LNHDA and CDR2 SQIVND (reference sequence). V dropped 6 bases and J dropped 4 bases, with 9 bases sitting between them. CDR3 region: CASSRGVTEAFF. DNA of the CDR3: TGTGCCAGTAGCCGGGGGGTCACTGAAGCTTTCTTT.

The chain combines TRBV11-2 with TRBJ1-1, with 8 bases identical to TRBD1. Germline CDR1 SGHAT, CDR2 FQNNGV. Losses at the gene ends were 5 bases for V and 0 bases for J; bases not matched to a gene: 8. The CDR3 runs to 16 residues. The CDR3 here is CASSGYPTGVNTEAFF. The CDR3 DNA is TGTGCCAGCAGCGGATATCCGACAGGGGTGAACACTGAAGCTTTCTTT.

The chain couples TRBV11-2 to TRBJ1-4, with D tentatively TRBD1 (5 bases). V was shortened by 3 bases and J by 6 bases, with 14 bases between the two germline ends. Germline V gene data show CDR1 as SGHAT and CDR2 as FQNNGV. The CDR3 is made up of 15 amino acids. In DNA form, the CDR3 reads TGTGCCAGCAGCTTGAAGGGGCTTAGGGATGAAAAACTGTTTTTT. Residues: CASSLKGLRDEKLFF. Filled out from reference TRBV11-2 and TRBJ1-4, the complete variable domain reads EAGVAQSPRYKIIEKRQSVAFWCNPISGHATLYWYQQILGQGPKLLIQFQNNGVVDDSQLPKDRFSAERLKGVDSTLKIQPAKLEDSAVYLCASSLKGLRDEKLFFGSGTQLSVL.

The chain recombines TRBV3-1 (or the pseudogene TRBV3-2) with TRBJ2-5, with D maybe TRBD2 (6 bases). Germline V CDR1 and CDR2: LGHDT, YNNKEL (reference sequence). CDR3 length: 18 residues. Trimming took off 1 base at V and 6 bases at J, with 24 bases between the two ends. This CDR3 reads CASSQGIGTGLATKTQYF. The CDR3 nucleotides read TGTGCCAGCAGCCAAGGAATAGGAACGGGGCTAGCGACAAAGACCCAGTACTTC.

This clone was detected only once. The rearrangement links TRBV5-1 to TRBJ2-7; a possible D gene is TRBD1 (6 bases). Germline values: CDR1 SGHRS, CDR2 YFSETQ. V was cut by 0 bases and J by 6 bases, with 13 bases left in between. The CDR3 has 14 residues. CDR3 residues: CASSLGDRIPEQYF. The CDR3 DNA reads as TGCGCCAGCAGCTTGGGAGACAGGATCCCCGAGCAGTACTTC.

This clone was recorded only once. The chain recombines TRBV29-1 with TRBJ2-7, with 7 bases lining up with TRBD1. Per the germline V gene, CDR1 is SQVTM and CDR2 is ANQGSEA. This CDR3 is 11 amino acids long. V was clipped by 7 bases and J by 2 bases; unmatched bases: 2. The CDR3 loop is CSAGQAYEQYF. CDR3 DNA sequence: TGCAGCGCTGGACAGGCCTACGAGCAGTACTTC.

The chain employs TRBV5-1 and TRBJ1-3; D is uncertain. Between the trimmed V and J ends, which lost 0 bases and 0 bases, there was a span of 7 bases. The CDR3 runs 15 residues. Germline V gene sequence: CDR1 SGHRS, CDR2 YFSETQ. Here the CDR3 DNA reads TGCGCCAGCAGCTTGGCACAGTCCTCTGGAAACACCATATATTTT. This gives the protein CASSLAQSSGNTIYF.

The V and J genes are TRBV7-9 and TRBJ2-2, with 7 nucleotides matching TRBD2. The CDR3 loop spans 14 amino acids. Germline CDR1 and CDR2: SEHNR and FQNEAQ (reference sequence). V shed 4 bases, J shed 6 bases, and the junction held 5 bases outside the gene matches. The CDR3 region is CASSSHGLAGELFF. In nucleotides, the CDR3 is TGTGCCAGCAGCTCCCACGGACTAGCCGGGGAGCTGTTTTTT.

CDR3 nucleotides: TGTGCCACCCACGCGGGTTTCTCTGGAAACACCATATATTTT. Its protein is CATHAGFSGNTIYF. The gene calls are TRBV28 and TRBJ1-3; D ambiguous. The ends were cut back, 10 bases at V and 0 bases at J, with 13 bases in the middle. The length of the CDR3 is 14 residues. Germline V gene sequence: CDR1 MDHEN, CDR2 SYDVKM.

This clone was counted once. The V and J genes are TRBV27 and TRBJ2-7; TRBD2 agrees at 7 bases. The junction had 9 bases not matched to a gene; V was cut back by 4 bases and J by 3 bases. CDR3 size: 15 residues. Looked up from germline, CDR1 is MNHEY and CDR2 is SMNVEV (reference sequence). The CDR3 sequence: CASSSPSGTVYEQYF. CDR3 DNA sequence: TGTGCCAGCAGTTCTCCTAGCGGTACTGTCTACGAGCAGTACTTC.